This T cell receptor (beta chain) came from a study of Graves' ophthalmopathy and Graves' hyperthyroidism. Amplification from RNA transcripts yielded the TCR beta CDR3 regions. After a first-round RT-PCR with HTBI primers, a second-round multiplex PCR was run. TCRdb reanalysed the multiplex PCR reads using MiXCR and keeps one entry per CDR3 protein. The sample holds more than 300,000 distinct CDR3 sequences; approximately 15% are singletons and the top ten take 7%. Trimming took 5 bases from V and 11 from J, leaving 15 bases between them. The CDR3 extends over 12 amino acids. CDR1 and CDR2 (germline): SNHLY, FYNNEI. Enrolled hyperthyroidism patients had a new diagnosis, a duration under 2 months, and an age of 18 to 65.

The genes are TRBV2 and TRBJ1-1; D is ambiguous. This TCR was recovered from a young woman with stable Graves' hyperthyroidism. What was sequenced was peripheral blood. CDR3 DNA sequence: TGTGCCAGCAGTTTGCCCAGTCTAGAGGCTTTCTTT. Protein: CASSLPSLEAFF.